Detailed here is one T cell receptor (beta chain). Its target is unknown. Other autoimmune diseases, uncontrolled infections, pregnancy or lactation led to the exclusion of patients. Using RNA transcripts, the TCR beta CDR3 regions were amplified. Second-round multiplex PCR followed a first-round RT-PCR using HTBI primers. TCRdb independently ran MiXCR on the multiplex PCR reads; one entry per CDR3 protein. The sample gives 500,000 to 800,000 distinct CDR3 sequences, about two fifths of which show up once; around 3.3% is in the top ten. The sample originates from a study of Graves' ophthalmopathy and Graves' hyperthyroidism. Notes on the study in general: Most thyroid clonotypes with frequency above 0.001 were detected in blood too.

This CDR3 is built from 14 residues. Trimming pared 1 base from V and 8 bases from J, leaving 11 bases between. CDR1 and CDR2 from the germline V gene are SEHNR and FQNEAQ (reference sequence). This clonotype originated in an adult man with Graves' ophthalmopathy. This chain connects TRBV7-9 to TRBJ2-2; no clear D. The sample comprised peripheral blood. The DNA for the CDR3 is TGTGCCAGCAGCTTAGAGGTTGCGTCTGGGGAGCTGTTTTTT. Protein product: CASSLEVASGELFF.